This T cell receptor (beta chain) was documented in a study of response to subunit inactivated influenza vaccine. Overall study findings and caveats: A suggestion made by the authors is that each seasonal influenza vaccination recruits few new T cells.

The length of the CDR3 is 14 residues. Trimming cost V 8 bases and J 9 bases; bases outside gene matches: 13. The germline V gene encodes CDR1 LGHDT and CDR2 YNNKEL (reference sequence). TCRdb called the RT-PCR reads again in MiXCR, with one record for every CDR3 protein. The table lists just under 250,000 distinct CDR3 sequences, 12% of them singletons. This clonotype occurred a few times. The target antigen is unknown. The chain joins TRBV3-1 to TRBJ2-3; 8 positions agree with TRBD2. This TCR derives from a man aged 50 to 60 who received an inactivated influenza vaccine. The specimen comprised non-naive T cells sorted from PBMCs, sampled roughly 15 days before vaccination. The DNA of the CDR3 is TGTGCCAGCGGACCTATAGCGGGGAGCAGGACGCAGTATTTT. This translates into CASGPIAGSRTQYF.